This entry describes one T cell receptor beta chain. Here immunoSEQ multiplex PCR was the method, and the copy in TCRdb shows in-frame clones only, minus some. Among about 200,000 clones listed, less than 85% were seen once. The CDR3 contains 15 residues. Germline values: CDR1 LGHDT, CDR2 YNNKEL (reference sequence). V dropped 4 bases and J dropped 1 base, with 13 bases sitting between them. These data belong to a study of blood T cell repertoires in COVID-19. Study details: T cells, B-cell-depleted T cells, or PBMCs supplied cDNA or gDNA.

The sample taken for sequencing was PBMCs or T cells enriched from blood (not recorded which). This clonotype originated in a man aged 35 to 55 who had recovered from COVID-19. This chain uses TRBV3-1 (or the pseudogene TRBV3-2) with TRBJ1-2; D gene ambiguous. The CDR3 is CASSLAALVNYGYTF. CDR3 bases: TGTGCCAGCAGCCTAGCCGCGCTTGTTAACTATGGCTACACCTTC.